These 25 T cell receptor beta chains originate from one sample sequenced in a study of blood T cell repertoires in COVID-19 (dated by TCRdb to the early 2020s). The method behind the library was the immunoSEQ multiplex PCR assay. Held by TCRdb, this immuneACCESS table contains in-frame sequences only and omits some clones. Under half of the omission traces to an unresolved V gene where checked; the cause of the rest is unknown. Counted in this sample were 250,000 to 350,000 clones; 70% to 90% of them appeared once. Approximately 6% of the sample is taken by the ten largest. Sequencing input: PBMCs or T cells enriched from blood (not recorded which). These receptors were taken from a young woman who had recovered from COVID-19.

This clone has just one count. The chain recombines TRBV5-6 with TRBJ1-1; no firm D call. Germline V gene lookup returns CDR1 SGHDT and CDR2 YYEEEE. CDR3 size: 15 residues. Between the trimmed V and J ends, which lost 0 bases and 4 bases, there was a span of 13 bases. This chain's CDR3 is CASSLGYGRGTEAFF. CDR3 DNA sequence: TGTGCCAGCAGCTTGGGGTACGGACGGGGCACTGAAGCTTTCTTT.

This rearrangement joins TRBV7-8 to TRBJ1-3; a possible D gene is TRBD1 (5 bases). V shed 5 bases and J shed 2 bases, with 22 bases lying between them. This CDR3 contains 18 residues. Germline V gene sequence: CDR1 SGHVS, CDR2 FQNEAQ. The CDR3 spells CASSRLHRGDPPGNTIYF. The CDR3 DNA follows: TGTGCCAGCAGCCGCCTCCATCGGGGGGATCCTCCTGGAAACACCATATATTTT.

The CDR3 sequence is CASSRTESTDTQYF. The CDR3 DNA reads as TGTGCCAGCTCGAGGACAGAAAGCACAGATACGCAGTATTTT. This chain uses TRBV18 with TRBJ2-3; tentative D call: TRBD1 (6 bases). Trimming shortened V by 6 bases and J by 0 bases, and 10 bases separated the two germline ends. This CDR3 region has 14 residues. Germline CDR1 reads KGHSH; CDR2 reads LQKENI.

The gene calls are TRBV30 and TRBJ1-2; D gene uncertain. The V and J ends lost 0 bases and 2 bases respectively, with 10 bases between them. The CDR3 loop spans 14 amino acids. Germline CDR1 GTSNPN, CDR2 SVGIG (reference sequence). This CDR3 reads CAWSVFTGNYGYTF. DNA of the CDR3: TGTGCCTGGAGTGTATTCACGGGAAACTATGGCTACACCTTC.

This clone has just one count. V gene TRBV19 combines with J gene TRBJ2-5, with D hard to call. Germline V gene data show CDR1 as LNHDA and CDR2 as SQIVND (reference sequence). Deletions cut 3 bases from V and 3 bases from J, with 5 bases between. The CDR3 length is 12 residues. The CDR3 region has the DNA TGTGCCAGTAGTATGCTAGAAGAGACCCAGTACTTC. Amino acids: CASSMLEETQYF.

This clone was observed a single time. This rearrangement joins TRBV29-1 to TRBJ2-7; D is uncertain. This CDR3 region has 12 residues. Trimming cost V 6 bases and J 4 bases, with 13 bases left between them. Germline CDR1 and CDR2: SQVTM and ANQGSEA. As DNA, the CDR3 is TGCAGCGTCGGCCCCTCGCGGTACGAGCAGTACTTC. Translation: CSVGPSRYEQYF.

This CDR3 is CASSPGQAYTEAFF. The CDR3 region has the DNA TGTGCCAGCAGCCCGGGACAGGCCTACACTGAAGCTTTCTTT. The chain links TRBV6-5 to TRBJ1-1, with 8 bases that match TRBD1. The CDR3 runs 14 residues. V dropped 6 bases and J dropped 3; count of bases not matched to a gene: 6. Germline CDR1 is MNHEY and CDR2 is SVGAGI.

The chain is built from TRBV30 and TRBJ1-1; 8 nucleotides line up with TRBD1. Germline V gives CDR1 GTSNPN, CDR2 SVGIG (reference sequence). CDR3 length: 13 residues. The trim removed 5 bases at V and 3 bases at J, leaving 5 bases unmatched. CDR3 DNA: TGTGCCTGGGGGGACAGGCGCGACACTGAAGCTTTCTTT. This codes for CAWGDRRDTEAFF.

Here the CDR3 DNA reads TGTGCCAGCAGCTCCGGACTAGCGGGCCGCCTTGTCTACAATGAGCAGTTCTTC. This gives the protein CASSSGLAGRLVYNEQFF. The chain joins TRBV5-4 to TRBJ2-1, with 11 bases that match TRBD2. Trimming cost V 3 bases and J 3 bases; bases outside gene matches: 11. CDR1 is SGHNT and CDR2 is YYREEE in the germline V gene (reference sequence). The CDR3 has 18 residues.

The CDR3 DNA sequence: TGCAGCGTTGACCACGGGACAGCGAACACTGAAGCTTTCTTT. This encodes CSVDHGTANTEAFF. The chain joins TRBV29-1 to TRBJ1-1; TRBD1 aligns across 7 bases. After removal of 3 bases from V and 1 base from J, the junction contained 5 bases not matched to a gene. The CDR3 sequence is 14 residues long. The germline gives CDR1 SQVTM, CDR2 ANQGSEA.

This chain links TRBV18 with TRBJ2-1; TRBD1 is a possible D gene (6 bases). CDR1 KGHSH and CDR2 LQKENI come from the germline V gene. The CDR3 sequence is 14 residues long. V gave up 5 bases and J gave up 9 bases, with 17 bases separating them. Here the CDR3 DNA reads TGTGCCAGCTCATCCAAAACAGGGTCCACTGAGCAGTTCTTC. Its translation is CASSSKTGSTEQFF.

This chain connects TRBV19 to TRBJ1-3; D gene ambiguous. CDR3 length equals 13 residues. V lost 3 bases to trimming and J lost 4 bases, with 7 bases between them. Germline loops: CDR1 LNHDA, CDR2 SQIVND (reference sequence). The CDR3, as DNA: TGTGCCAGTAGTATGGAGGGCGGAAACACCATATATTTT. This sequence encodes CASSMEGGNTIYF.

V usage is TRBV30 and J usage is TRBJ1-5; 7 nucleotides align to TRBD1. In germline, CDR1 is GTSNPN, CDR2 SVGIG (reference sequence). V lost 0 bases to trimming and J lost 6 bases; unmatched junction nucleotides: 5. The CDR3 runs 14 residues. As DNA, the CDR3 is TGTGCCTGGAGTGTATTGGCAGGGGGTCAGCCCCAGCATTTT. Protein sequence: CAWSVLAGGQPQHF.

On this clone itself: A read error may produce the germline difference seen at one junction end. The V and J genes are TRBV27 and TRBJ1-2; unclear D gene. The CDR3 length is 8 residues. Per germline, CDR1 MNHEY and CDR2 SMNVEV (reference sequence). The CDR3 nucleotides are TGTGGAGGTGTGGGTTCGGCCTTC. It codes for CGGVGSAF.

The rearrangement joins TRBV5-8 to TRBJ2-2; perhaps TRBD1 as D (6 bases). V shed 4 bases and J shed 1 base, with 11 bases lying between them. The germline CDR1 and CDR2 sequences are SGHTS and YDEGEE. The CDR3 consists of 15 residues. The CDR3 coding sequence is TGTGCCAGCAGCCGACCGGGACAGAACACCGGGGAGCTGTTTTTT. It codes for CASSRPGQNTGELFF.

The CDR3 sequence is CASSSPRSGGFYEQYF. The CDR3 region has the DNA TGTGCCAGTAGTTCCCCCCGGAGCGGAGGTTTCTACGAGCAGTACTTC. This sequence joins TRBV19 and TRBJ2-7; TRBD2 might be the D (5 bases). Germline loops: CDR1 LNHDA, CDR2 SQIVND (reference sequence). V lost 5 bases and J 3 bases, leaving 20 bases between the germline ends. The CDR3 runs to 16 residues.

The rearrangement joins TRBV30 to TRBJ2-5; 10 positions match TRBD2. The CDR3 consists of 15 residues. V lost 0 bases to trimming and J lost 6 bases; unmatched junction nucleotides: 7. Germline V lookup: CDR1 GTSNPN, CDR2 SVGIG (reference sequence). The CDR3 sequence is CAWSVAGTSAQTQYF. DNA of the CDR3: TGTGCCTGGAGTGTAGCCGGGACTAGCGCCCAGACCCAGTACTTC.

This clone has a single count. The chain has TRBV11-2 and TRBJ2-2; TRBD2 aligns across 12 bases. This CDR3 has 17 residues. Trimming cost V 4 bases and J 3 bases; bases outside gene matches: 6. Germline V gene data show CDR1 as SGHAT and CDR2 as FQNNGV. CDR3 amino acids: CASSSSRTSGDTGELFF. In DNA, the CDR3 is TGTGCCAGCAGCTCCTCTAGGACTAGCGGGGACACCGGGGAGCTGTTTTTT.

The chain links TRBV20-1 to TRBJ2-3; 12 nucleotides line up with TRBD2. V was clipped by 3 bases and J by 2 bases; unmatched bases: 3. The CDR3 has 15 residues. CDR1 and CDR2 from the germline V gene are DFQATT and SNEGSKA (reference sequence). The CDR3 protein is CSASGLAGTTDTQYF. Written as DNA, the CDR3 is TGCAGTGCTAGTGGACTAGCGGGGACCACAGATACGCAGTATTTT.

This rearrangement joins TRBV2 to TRBJ2-7, with D uncertain. Germline lookup yields CDR1 SNHLY and CDR2 FYNNEI. CDR3 length equals 15 residues. V was cut by 1 base and J by 0 bases, with 10 bases left in between. Here the CDR3 DNA reads TGTGCCAGCAGTGAAGTCGGGTGGAGCTCCTACGAGCAGTACTTC. Translation gives CASSEVGWSSYEQYF. The complete variable domain, with remaining parts taken from reference TRBV2 and TRBJ2-7, reads EPEVTQTPSHQVTQMGQEVILRCVPISNHLYFYWYRQILGQKVEFLVSFYNNEISEKSEIFDDQFSVERPDGSNFTLKIRSTKLEDSAMYFCASSEVGWSSYEQYFGPGTRLTVT.

The chain carries TRBV3-1 (or the pseudogene TRBV3-2) and TRBJ1-1, with D perhaps matching TRBD1 (6 bases). Germline CDR1 is LGHDT and CDR2 is YNNKEL (reference sequence). The CDR3 runs 16 residues. V lost 6 bases and J 5 bases, leaving 22 bases between the germline ends. The CDR3 is CASSPGRGAQGTEAFF. The CDR3 DNA is TGTGCCAGCAGTCCTGGGCGGGGGGCGCAAGGAACTGAAGCTTTCTTT.

This chain joins TRBV15 and TRBJ2-1; 8 nucleotides align to TRBD2. V lost 2 bases to trimming and J lost 4 bases; unmatched junction nucleotides: 4. CDR3 length: 15 residues. CDR1 and CDR2 (germline): LNHNV, YYDKDF (reference sequence). The CDR3 loop is CATSRSGGGYNEQFF. The CDR3 DNA is TGTGCCACCAGCAGATCCGGGGGGGGATACAATGAGCAGTTCTTC.

This sequence joins TRBV2 and TRBJ2-2; D unresolved. The CDR3 has 15 amino acids. Germline V gene lookup returns CDR1 SNHLY and CDR2 FYNNEI. V lost 4 bases and J lost 0, with 9 bases in between. In DNA, the CDR3 is TGTGCCAGCAGTGTGGGTAGCACGAACACCGGGGAGCTGTTTTTT. Translating gives CASSVGSTNTGELFF.

CDR3 in DNA: TGTGCCAGCAGTGACCACCACCCTCCAGGGGCTAATTCACCCCTCCACTTT. This encodes CASSDHHPPGANSPLHF. V is TRBV6-1 and J is TRBJ1-6, with a weak D call TRBD1 (6 bases). CDR1 and CDR2 (germline): MNHNS, SASEGT. This CDR3 comprises 17 residues. Trimming took 3 bases from V and 6 from J, leaving 18 bases between them.

This chain links TRBV27 with TRBJ1-5; TRBD1 agrees at 9 bases. The CDR3 sequence is 16 residues long. The ends lost 1 base at V and 7 bases at J; junction bases unmatched: 8. The germline CDR1 and CDR2 sequences are MNHEY and SMNVEV (reference sequence). The CDR3 is CASSLYSRQGGQPQHF. In nucleotides, the CDR3 is TGTGCCAGCAGTTTATATTCCCGACAGGGGGGACAGCCCCAGCATTTT.